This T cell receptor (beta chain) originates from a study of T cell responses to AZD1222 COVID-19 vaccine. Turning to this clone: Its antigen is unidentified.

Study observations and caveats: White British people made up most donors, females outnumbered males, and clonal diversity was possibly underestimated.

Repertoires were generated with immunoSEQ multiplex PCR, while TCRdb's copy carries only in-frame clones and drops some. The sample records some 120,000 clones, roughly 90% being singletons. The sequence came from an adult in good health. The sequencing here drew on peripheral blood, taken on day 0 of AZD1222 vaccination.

The CDR3 here is CASSPGTGNSPLHF. The CDR3 bases are TGTGCCAGCTCACCAGGGACAGGGAATTCACCCCTCCACTTT. The gene calls are TRBV18 and TRBJ1-6; TRBD1 aligns across 9 bases. The length of the CDR3 is 14 residues. V shed 2 bases, J shed 7 bases, and the junction held 0 bases outside the gene matches. CDR1 KGHSH and CDR2 LQKENI come from the germline V gene. The full variable domain, in which reference TRBV18 and TRBJ1-6 provide the parts outside the CDR3, is NAGVMQNPRHLVRRRGQEARLRCSPMKGHSHVYWYRQLPEEGLKFMVYLQKENIIDESGMPKERFSAEFPKEGPSILRIQQVVRGDSAAYFCASSPGTGNSPLHFGNGTRLTVT.